The T cell receptor (beta chain) under discussion was sequenced for a study of cytomegalovirus exposure and HLA in healthy donors. For this clone: Antigen: not known.

The PCR employed 60 Vbeta primers together with 13 Jbeta primers. TCRdb's copy holds only in-frame clones and misses some; the assay was immunoSEQ multiplex PCR. Here the sample spans 140,000 to 150,000 clones, more than 60% being singletons. The study's findings and limits: A list of 150 or so TCR beta chains associated with cytomegalovirus was given. TCR beta V- and J-gene trimming, according to a later analysis, was linked to a missense DCLRE1C variant. The study reported that TCR beta sequences accurately predicted HLA-A and HLA-B alleles in most subjects. Researchers left out some V segments, among them TRBV6-2 and TRBV6-3, as indistinguishable.

This CDR3 has 13 amino acids. The V segment lost 7 bases and the J segment 9 bases; nucleotides outside the gene matches: 6. The germline gives CDR1 ENHRY, CDR2 SYGVKD. The receptor comes from a man aged 40-50 years in good health and CMV-seropositive. The chain has TRBV10-3 and TRBJ2-1, with 10 bases matching TRBD2. Sequencing was performed on PBMCs. This chain's CDR3 is CAINVAGGSEQFF. The CDR3 DNA follows: TGTGCCATCAACGTAGCGGGAGGATCTGAGCAGTTCTTC.